This entry features one T cell receptor (beta chain) sequence. RNA extraction and reverse transcription yielded cDNA as sequencing template. TCRdb's table, derived via immunoSEQ multiplex PCR, lists solely in-frame clones and lacks some. This sample carries some 110,000 clones, over 60% of them seen once, and the ten largest clones take approximately 2.6%. Trimming at V came to 6 bases and at J to 5 bases, leaving 13 bases not matched to a gene. Germline CDR1 reads KGHSH; CDR2 reads LQKENI. This CDR3 is built from 15 residues. The data were taken from a study of CD8+ T cells in alopecia areata. Specimen: CD4+ T cells sorted from blood. This TCR came from a human donor in good health. The chain has TRBV18 and TRBJ2-7; 7 positions match TRBD1. The CDR3 DNA is TGTGCCAGCTCGCCAGGACAGGCCCCTTTAAACGAGCAGTACTTC. It yields the protein CASSPGQAPLNEQYF. Full variable domain (rest looked up from reference TRBV18 and TRBJ2-7): NAGVMQNPRHLVRRRGQEARLRCSPMKGHSHVYWYRQLPEEGLKFMVYLQKENIIDESGMPKERFSAEFPKEGPSILRIQQVVRGDSAAYFCASSPGQAPLNEQYFGPGTRLTVT.